This T cell receptor (beta chain) was observed in a study of blood T cell repertoires in COVID-19. Study-level information: Donors in the United States, Italy and Spain gave samples during acute or convalescent COVID-19. T cells, B-cell-depleted T cells, or PBMCs supplied cDNA or gDNA.

V dropped 6 bases and J dropped 1 base, with 6 bases sitting between them. The germline V gene has CDR1 SGHAT and CDR2 FQNNGV. The CDR3 spans 12 residues. Original data processing: Estimated nucleated cell counts came from reference gene primer amplification. Repertoires were generated with immunoSEQ multiplex PCR, while TCRdb's copy carries only in-frame clones and drops some. V and J calls and clone size are as listed in that table; D and trimming were resolved from the DNA. The sample yields 55,000 to 90,000 clones, 85% to 90% seen once. The chain combines TRBV11-2 with TRBJ2-5; D is ambiguous. Input material: peripheral blood. The TCR was taken from a man between 65 and 80 years old with active COVID-19. This CDR3 is CASRRLQETQYF. The CDR3, as DNA: TGTGCCAGCAGGCGACTCCAAGAGACCCAGTACTTC.